This entry features one T cell receptor beta chain sequence. The data stem from a study of blood T cell repertoires in COVID-19. Across the study: There were acute and convalescent COVID-19 samples, and they came from the United States, Italy and Spain. The analysed material was cDNA or gDNA that came from T cells, B-cell-depleted T cells, or PBMCs.

The protocol was immunoSEQ multiplex PCR, while the TCRdb copy is restricted to in-frame clones and leaves out a portion. The sample lists some 96,000 clones, just under 80% occurring once. The CDR3 extends over 14 amino acids. V lost 4 bases, J lost 1 base, and 10 bases lay in between. Germline V gene sequence: CDR1 SNHLY, CDR2 FYNNEI. V usage is TRBV2 and J usage is TRBJ1-1; maybe TRBD1 (6 bases). The TCR was taken from a man aged 65 to 79 with active or convalescent COVID-19. Sequencing used peripheral blood. The CDR3 DNA reads as TGTGCCAGCAGTGTCAAGGGGGAGAACACTGAAGCTTTCTTT. It encodes CASSVKGENTEAFF.